This TCR beta chain was sequenced for a study of long-term antiretroviral therapy in people with HIV. A v3.0 immunoSEQ assay was performed at survey level. Target depth was roughly 40,000-50,000 T-cell genomes per sample. Libraries were prepared by immunoSEQ multiplex PCR; TCRdb keeps only in-frame clonotypes and omits some of them. The sample records approximately 24,000 clones, almost 90% being singletons. CDR3 length equals 17 residues. Germline V gives CDR1 SGHRS, CDR2 YFSETQ. V dropped 6 bases and J dropped 2 bases, with 22 bases sitting between them. This clone was recorded only once. The rearrangement links TRBV5-1 to TRBJ2-3, with D hard to call. The sequence was obtained from a man under 40 with HIV. The material was unsorted PBMCs, obtained approximately 4.5 years after starting antiretroviral therapy. The CDR3 loop reads CASTSHVGAANTDTQYF. For the CDR3, the DNA is TGCGCCAGCACCTCGCACGTGGGTGCTGCGAACACAGATACGCAGTATTTT. The whole variable domain, filled in from reference TRBV5-1 and TRBJ2-3, reads KAGVTQTPRYLIKTRGQQVTLSCSPISGHRSVSWYQQTPGQGLQFLFEYFSETQRNKGNFPGRFSGRQFSNSRSEMNVSTLELGDSALYLCASTSHVGAANTDTQYFGPGTRLTVL.